Below are 26 T cell receptor beta chains sequenced from a single sample in a study of blood T cell repertoires in COVID-19. This table comes from immunoSEQ multiplex PCR, and its TCRdb copy is limited to in-frame clones, with some not included. The sample lists about 120,000 clones, roughly 76% occurring once. The specimen was peripheral blood. These receptors were taken from a human donor in a cohort sampled during active COVID-19.

The genes are TRBV5-4 and TRBJ2-7; 8 bases fit TRBD2. Trimming cost V 4 bases and J 0 bases; bases outside gene matches: 6. Germline V CDR1 and CDR2: SGHNT, YYREEE (reference sequence). The CDR3 length is 15 residues. The CDR3 coding sequence is TGTGCCAGCAGCCCCGGGGGGGTAGGCTCCTACGAGCAGTACTTC. Encoded protein: CASSPGGVGSYEQYF.

The chain has TRBV19 and TRBJ1-5; D is ambiguous. The CDR3 sequence is 14 residues long. The V gene lost 0 bases and the J gene lost 0 bases, with 3 bases spanning the gap. Germline loops: CDR1 LNHDA, CDR2 SQIVND (reference sequence). This CDR3 reads CASSIEYSNQPQHF. DNA of the CDR3: TGTGCCAGTAGTATAGAATATAGCAATCAGCCCCAGCATTTT.

The genes are TRBV9 and TRBJ2-5; tentative D call: TRBD2 (5 bases). Trimming removed 0 bases from V and 4 bases from J, with 13 bases in between. The CDR3 is made up of 15 amino acids. Germline V lookup: CDR1 SGDLS, CDR2 YYNGEE. The CDR3 DNA reads TGTGCCAGCAGCGTAGAACCGGGGAAGGGAGAGACCCAGTACTTC. Residues: CASSVEPGKGETQYF.

The genes are TRBV5-4 and TRBJ2-2; 7 bases match TRBD2. The CDR3 totals 15 residues. V gave up 0 bases and J gave up 7 bases; unmatched junction bases: 6. Germline V gives CDR1 SGHNT, CDR2 YYREEE (reference sequence). For the CDR3, the DNA is TGTGCCAGCAGCTTGGGTGGGAGGGCCGACGGGGAGCTGTTTTTT. Protein product: CASSLGGRADGELFF.

This chain links TRBV6-6 with TRBJ2-7; 12 bases map to TRBD2. V shed 6 bases, J shed 2 bases, and the junction held 8 bases outside the gene matches. Germline CDR1 reads MNHNY; CDR2 reads SVGAGI (reference sequence). The CDR3 loop spans 16 amino acids. Here the CDR3 reads CASRQGLAGRPYEQYF. CDR3 sequence (DNA): TGTGCCAGCAGACAAGGACTAGCGGGGCGTCCCTACGAGCAGTACTTC.

The chain is built from TRBV7-9 and TRBJ1-6; 9 positions agree with TRBD1. Germline loops: CDR1 SEHNR, CDR2 FQNEAQ (reference sequence). J lost 5 bases, V lost 5 bases, and 10 bases had no gene match. The CDR3 has 17 amino acids. This CDR3 is CASSPTRGQGNNSPLHF. The DNA of the CDR3 is TGTGCCAGCAGCCCCACGAGGGGACAGGGAAATAATTCACCCCTCCACTTT.

The genes are TRBV7-6 and TRBJ2-1; TRBD1 aligns across 8 bases. The V segment lost 1 base and the J segment 7 bases; nucleotides outside the gene matches: 6. Per the germline V gene, CDR1 is SGHVS and CDR2 is FNYEAQ. The length of the CDR3 is 15 residues. The CDR3 loop reads CASSLGTGPGNEQFF. The CDR3 DNA reads TGTGCCAGCAGCTTAGGGACAGGGCCGGGTAATGAGCAGTTCTTC.

The chain links TRBV15 to TRBJ2-7; D remains ambiguous. The CDR3 spans 13 residues. Germline loops: CDR1 LNHNV, CDR2 YYDKDF (reference sequence). The germline V and J ends were trimmed by 5 bases and 5 bases, with 13 bases remaining between them. DNA for the CDR3: TGTGCCACCAGCCTCCACGGTGTCGACGAGCAGTACTTC. It is translated as CATSLHGVDEQYF.

This chain uses TRBV24-1 with TRBJ2-5; 9 bases fit TRBD1. CDR3 length: 16 residues. Germline values: CDR1 KGHDR, CDR2 SFDVKD. V lost 2 bases to trimming and J lost 7 bases; unmatched junction nucleotides: 10. Here the CDR3 reads CATSDSGQGGGGTQYF. The CDR3 nucleotides read TGTGCCACCAGTGATTCGGGACAGGGAGGGGGAGGGACCCAGTACTTC.

The chain has TRBV3-1 (or the pseudogene TRBV3-2) and TRBJ1-2; D gene unclear. CDR1 LGHDT and CDR2 YNNKEL come from the germline V gene (reference sequence). The V end lost 3 bases, the J end lost 3 bases, and 11 bases lay between the germline ends. CDR3 length: 14 residues. The DNA of the CDR3 is TGTGCCAGCAGCCACGAGGGTCTTTACTATGGCTACACCTTC. Translation gives CASSHEGLYYGYTF.

This clone was seen a few times. This chain links TRBV11-1 with TRBJ2-1, with D possibly matching TRBD2 (5 bases). Trimming took 5 bases from V and 3 from J, leaving 11 bases between them. The CDR3 is 14 residues long. CDR1 and CDR2 from the germline V gene are SGHAT and FQDESV (reference sequence). CDR3 loop: CASSPRGNYNEQFF. For the CDR3, the DNA is TGTGCCAGCAGCCCCCGGGGAAACTACAATGAGCAGTTCTTC.

This clone has only a few counts. The V call is TRBV24-1, the J call TRBJ1-2, with TRBD1 identical over 9 bases. After removal of 7 bases from V and 3 bases from J, the junction contained 11 bases not matched to a gene. CDR3 length equals 16 residues. The germline V gene has CDR1 KGHDR and CDR2 SFDVKD. The CDR3 here is CATSPTGGTGDYGYTF. CDR3 DNA sequence: TGTGCCACCAGCCCGACAGGGGGAACGGGGGACTATGGCTACACCTTC.

The chain recombines TRBV24-1 with TRBJ1-1; maybe TRBD1 (6 bases). V was pared by 2 bases and J by 1 base, with 10 bases between. CDR1 KGHDR and CDR2 SFDVKD come from the germline V gene. The CDR3 is made up of 15 amino acids. The CDR3 spells CATSDSGTTNTEAFF. The DNA of the CDR3 is TGTGCCACCAGTGATTCCGGGACAACGAACACTGAAGCTTTCTTT.

As DNA, the CDR3 is TGTGCCAGCAGCTTATCAGGGCGAGATAATTCACCCCTCCACTTT. This gives the protein CASSLSGRDNSPLHF. The chain recombines TRBV7-9 with TRBJ1-6; maybe TRBD1 (5 bases). Trimming pared 2 bases from V and 5 bases from J, leaving 10 bases between. Germline lookup yields CDR1 SEHNR and CDR2 FQNEAQ (reference sequence). This CDR3 is built from 15 residues.

CDR3: CASSSPVQGSYEQYF. The CDR3 coding sequence is TGCGCCAGCAGCTCCCCAGTACAGGGCTCCTACGAGCAGTACTTC. V and J are TRBV4-1 and TRBJ2-7; weak D call: TRBD1 (6 bases). V lost 5 bases, J lost 0 bases, and 14 bases lay in between. CDR1 and CDR2 from the germline V gene are MGHRA and YSYEKL. CDR3 length equals 15 residues.

The chain joins TRBV11-1 to TRBJ1-2; 8 nucleotides align to TRBD1. Germline CDR1 SGHAT, CDR2 FQDESV (reference sequence). The CDR3 is 12 amino acids. V was pared by 5 bases and J by 8 bases, with 4 bases of the junction left unmatched. This chain's CDR3 is CASSGQGGGYTF. As DNA, the CDR3 is TGTGCCAGCAGCGGACAGGGCGGGGGCTACACCTTC.

The rearrangement joins TRBV18 to TRBJ2-7; 7 bases agree with TRBD1. Germline V gives CDR1 KGHSH, CDR2 LQKENI. The CDR3 totals 12 residues. After removal of 6 bases from V and 5 bases from J, the junction contained 4 bases not matched to a gene. CDR3 sequence reads: CASSTGPHEQYF. The CDR3 region has the DNA TGTGCCAGCTCGACAGGGCCCCACGAGCAGTACTTC.

This rearrangement joins TRBV4-1 to TRBJ1-2, with 9 bases matching TRBD1. J gave up 4 bases and V 0 bases, and 6 bases lay outside the gene matches. Per germline, CDR1 MGHRA and CDR2 YSYEKL. The CDR3 has 16 residues. CDR3 loop: CASSQDYRGHVYGYTF. The CDR3 DNA is TGCGCCAGCAGCCAAGATTACAGGGGGCATGTCTATGGCTACACCTTC.

The gene calls are TRBV6-2 or TRBV6-3 and TRBJ2-5, with TRBD1 matching 11 bases. Losses at the gene ends were 2 bases for V and 4 bases for J; bases not matched to a gene: 6. This CDR3 has 16 amino acids. The germline gives CDR1 MNHEY, CDR2 SVGEGT. The CDR3 DNA is TGTGCCAGCAGTTACGCCGCCGGGACAGGGGGAGAGACCCAGTACTTC. Protein product: CASSYAAGTGGETQYF.

The chain links TRBV11-2 to TRBJ2-7; 13 bases fit TRBD2. Losses at the gene ends were 3 bases for V and 4 bases for J; bases not matched to a gene: 9. This CDR3 has 17 amino acids. CDR1 is SGHAT and CDR2 is FQNNGV in the germline V gene. In nucleotides, the CDR3 is TGTGCCAGCAGCTTTACTAGCGGGAGGGCCAACACATACGAGCAGTACTTC. Protein: CASSFTSGRANTYEQYF.

V usage is TRBV6-2 or TRBV6-3 and J usage is TRBJ2-7; 9 nucleotides line up with TRBD2. Looked up from germline, CDR1 is MNHEY and CDR2 is SVGEGT. This CDR3 is 15 amino acids long. Trimming removed 5 bases from V and 4 bases from J; junction bases left unmatched: 9. The CDR3 reads CASSPPPSGKYEQYF. CDR3 coding DNA: TGTGCCAGCAGTCCCCCGCCTAGCGGGAAGTACGAGCAGTACTTC.

The rearrangement joins TRBV18 to TRBJ2-3, with TRBD2 identical over 9 bases. The CDR3 is 16 amino acids. Germline CDR1 KGHSH, CDR2 LQKENI. After removal of 1 base from V and 1 base from J, the junction contained 3 bases not matched to a gene. The CDR3 region has the DNA TGTGCCAGCTCACCACTTAGCGGGAGAGGCACAGATACGCAGTATTTT. Translated, it gives CASSPLSGRGTDTQYF.

This chain joins TRBV5-6 and TRBJ2-5; 7 nucleotides match TRBD1. CDR1 SGHDT and CDR2 YYEEEE come from the germline V gene. The CDR3 is made up of 16 amino acids. Trimming removed 0 bases from V and 1 base from J; junction bases left unmatched: 6. The CDR3 DNA is TGTGCCAGCAGCTTGGTAACAGGGGTTTTCCAAGAGACCCAGTACTTC. Its protein product is CASSLVTGVFQETQYF.

J is TRBJ2-1 and V is TRBV7-9; no firm D call. The V gene lost 2 bases and the J gene lost 4 bases, with 3 bases spanning the gap. The CDR3 runs 12 residues. Germline-derived CDR1 and CDR2 are SEHNR and FQNEAQ (reference sequence). The CDR3 protein is CASSLSYNEQFF. The CDR3 nucleotides are TGTGCCAGCAGCTTATCATACAATGAGCAGTTCTTC.

This rearrangement joins TRBV30 to TRBJ2-2, with a weak D call TRBD1 (6 bases). The germline V and J ends were trimmed by 4 bases and 0 bases, with 9 bases remaining between them. Germline CDR1 is GTSNPN and CDR2 is SVGIG (reference sequence). The length of the CDR3 is 14 residues. In DNA, the CDR3 is TGTGCCTGGAATAGGGGGACGAACACCGGGGAGCTGTTTTTT. Amino acids: CAWNRGTNTGELFF.

This chain joins TRBV4-3 and TRBJ2-4; 7 nucleotides align to TRBD2. The CDR3 is 15 amino acids. J was trimmed by 6 bases and V by 2 bases; bases with no gene match: 7. Germline CDR1 reads LGHNA; CDR2 reads YSLEER. CDR3 nucleotide sequence: TGCGCCAGCAGCCAAACGGGAGGCAGCCTAAACATTCAGTACTTC. Translation: CASSQTGGSLNIQYF.